This T cell receptor (beta chain) was recorded in a study of control samples from healthy donors and cancer patients. Repertoires were generated with immunoSEQ multiplex PCR, while TCRdb's copy carries only in-frame clones and drops some. The sample consists of 150,000 to 200,000 clones, 75% to 95% of them appearing once. This receptor was obtained from a woman in her thirties in good health. The specimen was blood.

CDR3 nucleotides: TGTGCCAGCAGCCCTTCGACTAGCGGGAAGTACGAGCAGTACTTC. Translating gives CASSPSTSGKYEQYF. The chain joins TRBV9 to TRBJ2-7; TRBD2 agrees at 11 bases. Trimming at V came to 4 bases and at J to 4 bases, leaving 7 bases not matched to a gene. Germline V lookup: CDR1 SGDLS, CDR2 YYNGEE. This CDR3 is 15 amino acids long.